The 20 T cell receptor beta chains given below trace back to one sample, sequenced in a study of CD8 T cells in ankylosing spondylitis. Each CDR3 protein is one row after TCRdb ran MiXCR on the 5' RACE reads. This table holds 390,000 or so distinct CDR3 sequences, approximately 20% found once. Notes on the study in general: Among TCR beta sequences, a motif of eight highly homologous variants appeared characteristic of ankylosing spondylitis blood.

Their target antigens are unknown. Sequencing input: blood, either unsorted or a sorted T cell fraction (not recorded which). All receptors come from a male donor with ankylosing spondylitis.

A few counts support this clonotype. The chain joins TRBV4-1 to TRBJ1-2; a weak D match, TRBD1 (6 bases). Trimming took off 3 bases at V and 3 bases at J, with 14 bases between the two ends. The CDR3 loop spans 15 amino acids. Germline CDR1 MGHRA, CDR2 YSYEKL. The CDR3 is CASSQNRVSDYGYTF. The CDR3 DNA sequence: TGCGCCAGCAGCCAGAACAGGGTTTCTGACTATGGCTACACCTTC.

The rearrangement joins TRBV28 to TRBJ1-6, with 8 nucleotides matching TRBD1. This CDR3 is 15 amino acids long. The J segment lost 12 bases and the V segment lost 4 bases, leaving 11 bases of the junction unmatched. CDR1 is MDHEN, CDR2 SYDVKM, per germline. In DNA form, the CDR3 reads TGTGCCAGCAGTTCACCGGGACAGGTCTCGAGACCCCTCCACTTT. It yields the protein CASSSPGQVSRPLHF.

The chain couples TRBV4-1 to TRBJ2-1, with 11 bases lining up with TRBD2. Germline trimming cut 4 bases from V and 6 bases from J; bases unmatched to any gene: 5. This CDR3 is built from 15 residues. In germline, CDR1 is MGHRA, CDR2 YSYEKL. The CDR3 DNA sequence: TGCGCCAGCAGCCCCCTTGGACTAGCGGGCAATGAGCAGTTCTTC. It codes for CASSPLGLAGNEQFF.

This clonotype turned up a few times. This CDR3 is CASREQGDFSYEQYF. In DNA, the CDR3 is TGTGCCAGCAGGGAACAGGGGGATTTTTCCTACGAGCAGTACTTC. The rearrangement uses TRBV13 and TRBJ2-7, with 8 bases fitting TRBD1. Per germline, CDR1 PRHDT and CDR2 FYEKMQ (reference sequence). The CDR3 loop spans 15 amino acids. The V and J ends lost 6 bases and 1 base, in that order; junction bases with no gene match: 8. Based on the CDR3 plus reference TRBV13 and TRBJ2-7, the full variable domain is AAGVIQSPRHLIKEKRETATLKCYPIPRHDTVYWYQQGPGQDPQFLISFYEKMQSDKGSIPDRFSAQQFSDYHSELNMSSLELGDSALYFCASREQGDFSYEQYFGPGTRLTVT.

V and J are TRBV4-3 and TRBJ2-3, with D unclear. CDR3 length equals 11 residues. Germline CDR1 and CDR2: LGHNA and YSLEER. V gave up 0 bases and J gave up 10 bases, with 5 bases separating them. The CDR3 sequence is CASSQDLPQYF. The CDR3 coding sequence is TGCGCCAGCAGCCAAGATCTTCCGCAGTATTTT.

This clonotype was observed once. The chain combines TRBV11-2 with TRBJ2-5; no definite D call. Deletions cut 8 bases from V and 2 bases from J, with 12 bases between. The CDR3 sequence is 13 residues long. CDR1 and CDR2 (germline): SGHAT, FQNNGV. This CDR3 reads CASGIRLQETQYF. The CDR3 DNA follows: TGTGCCAGCGGCATCAGACTTCAAGAGACCCAGTACTTC.

There are a few counts of this clonotype. The genes are TRBV29-1 and TRBJ1-1; the D is unclear. V lost 4 bases and J 0 bases, leaving 12 bases between the germline ends. Germline V CDR1 and CDR2: SQVTM, ANQGSEA. The CDR3 extends over 14 amino acids. The CDR3 bases are TGCAGCGTTGGGTCAGGCGTTATGAACACTGAAGCTTTCTTT. Amino acids: CSVGSGVMNTEAFF.

This clonotype was counted a few times. This chain connects TRBV6-1 to TRBJ2-2, with 8 bases that match TRBD2. With 2 bases clipped from V and 3 bases from J, the junction kept 5 bases outside the gene matches. Germline values: CDR1 MNHNS, CDR2 SASEGT. CDR3 length: 16 residues. The CDR3: CASSETGGLHTGELFF. The CDR3 coding sequence is TGTGCCAGCAGTGAAACGGGAGGGCTCCACACCGGGGAGCTGTTTTTT.

This clonotype has more than one count but fewer than ten. V and J are TRBV4-1 and TRBJ2-1; 10 bases map to TRBD2. CDR1 is MGHRA and CDR2 is YSYEKL in the germline V gene. V gave up 1 base and J gave up 6 bases; unmatched junction bases: 12. The CDR3 consists of 18 residues. For the CDR3, the DNA is TGCGCCAGCAGCCAAGTCGGGGTAGCGGGAGGATTCGGCAATGAGCAGTTCTTC. This translates into CASSQVGVAGGFGNEQFF.

This clonotype was observed a handful of times. This sequence joins TRBV6-5 and TRBJ2-7, with D tentatively TRBD1 or TRBD2 (5 bases each). V gave up 7 bases and J gave up 6 bases, with 13 bases separating them. In germline, CDR1 is MNHEY, CDR2 SVGAGI. There are 12 residues in the CDR3. The DNA for the CDR3 is TGTGCCAGCACTTCCCCCGGGGCCGAGCAGTACTTC. Translated, it gives CASTSPGAEQYF.

The rearrangement links TRBV7-2 to TRBJ1-1; D is undetermined. The CDR3 is made up of 14 amino acids. The V and J ends lost 2 bases and 0 bases respectively, with 7 bases between them. The V gene's germline CDR1 is SGHTA and CDR2 FQGNSA. The CDR3 spells CASSLSVVNTEAFF. CDR3 bases: TGTGCCAGCAGCTTATCGGTCGTGAACACTGAAGCTTTCTTT. Complete variable domain (other parts from reference TRBV7-2 and TRBJ1-1): GAGVSQSPSNKVTEKGKDVELRCDPISGHTALYWYRQSLGQGLEFLIYFQGNSAPDKSGLPSDRFSAERTGGSVSTLTIQRTQQEDSAVYLCASSLSVVNTEAFFGQGTRLTVV.

This chain uses TRBV18 with TRBJ1-4; D uncertain. There are 13 residues in the CDR3. The V end was cut by 3 bases, the J end by 7 bases, with 9 bases between. Germline values: CDR1 KGHSH, CDR2 LQKENI. The DNA for the CDR3 is TGTGCCAGCTCACCCGCCTCCGGTGAAAAACTGTTTTTT. This translates into CASSPASGEKLFF.

J is TRBJ2-5 and V is TRBV6-5, with a weak D call TRBD1 (5 bases). The germline CDR1 and CDR2 sequences are MNHEY and SVGAGI. Trimming left V 0 bases short and J 3 bases short, with 17 bases between. The CDR3 runs to 17 residues. CDR3 sequence reads: CASSYSIPGATEETQYF. CDR3 nucleotide sequence: TGTGCCAGCAGTTACTCGATTCCCGGCGCGACAGAAGAGACCCAGTACTTC.

This clonotype was counted ten times or more. The chain is built from TRBV5-1 and TRBJ2-1; TRBD1 might be the D (6 bases). CDR1 SGHRS and CDR2 YFSETQ come from the germline V gene. V was pared by 2 bases and J by 2 bases, with 11 bases between. CDR3 size: 15 residues. In DNA, the CDR3 is TGCGCCAGCAGCTTCGACAGGCCCACCTACAATGAGCAGTTCTTC. Amino acids: CASSFDRPTYNEQFF.

The rearrangement joins TRBV10-3 to TRBJ2-1; TRBD2 matches at 10 bases. Trimming took 0 bases from V and 7 from J; bases not matched to a gene: 3. Germline values: CDR1 ENHRY, CDR2 SYGVKD. This CDR3 region has 15 residues. The CDR3 DNA reads as TGTGCCATCAGTGAGTCGGGACTAGCGAGGAATGAGCAGTTCTTC. Amino acid sequence: CAISESGLARNEQFF.

The V gene is TRBV5-1, the J gene TRBJ1-1, with D tentatively TRBD1 (6 bases). Germline V gene lookup returns CDR1 SGHRS and CDR2 YFSETQ. Trimming removed 4 bases at V and 5 bases at J, with 9 bases between. The CDR3 spans 12 residues. DNA for the CDR3: TGCGCCAGCAGCCCCGACAGGACTGAAGCTTTCTTT. Amino acids: CASSPDRTEAFF.

This clonotype was seen once. The chain employs TRBV2 and TRBJ1-1; the D is unclear. V was pared by 8 bases and J by 4 bases, with 17 bases between. The germline gives CDR1 SNHLY, CDR2 FYNNEI. CDR3 length equals 14 residues. The DNA of the CDR3 is TGTGCCAGCCTAACGGGTGCGCTTAGCACTGAAGCTTTCTTT. This translates into CASLTGALSTEAFF. The full variable domain, rest sourced from reference TRBV2 and TRBJ1-1, is EPEVTQTPSHQVTQMGQEVILRCVPISNHLYFYWYRQILGQKVEFLVSFYNNEISEKSEIFDDQFSVERPDGSNFTLKIRSTKLEDSAMYFCASLTGALSTEAFFGQGTRLTVV.

The sample holds a few counts of this clonotype. V and J are TRBV12-3 or TRBV12-4 and TRBJ2-5, with TRBD1 matching over 8 bases. The CDR3 runs to 13 residues. With 7 bases clipped from V and 3 bases from J, the junction kept 4 bases outside the gene matches. The CDR3 loop is CASNGQGKETQYF. The CDR3 coding sequence is TGTGCCAGCAACGGACAGGGAAAAGAGACCCAGTACTTC.

The table lists this clonotype with a few counts. This chain joins TRBV7-2 and TRBJ2-7; D is possibly TRBD1 or TRBD2 (5 bases each). Germline values: CDR1 SGHTA, CDR2 FQGNSA. V gave up 1 base and J gave up 3 bases, with 13 bases separating them. CDR3 length: 15 residues. The CDR3 nucleotides read TGTGCCAGCAGCTTAGATGGGGGAGCTTTCTACGAGCAGTACTTC. Translation gives CASSLDGGAFYEQYF.

This chain joins TRBV29-1 and TRBJ2-2; D gene ambiguous. Germline V gives CDR1 SQVTM, CDR2 ANQGSEA. Trimming cost V 6 bases and J 3 bases, with 14 bases left between them. The CDR3 is 14 amino acids. CDR3: CSVMIRWDTGELFF. The CDR3 DNA reads TGCAGCGTCATGATCCGTTGGGACACCGGGGAGCTGTTTTTT.